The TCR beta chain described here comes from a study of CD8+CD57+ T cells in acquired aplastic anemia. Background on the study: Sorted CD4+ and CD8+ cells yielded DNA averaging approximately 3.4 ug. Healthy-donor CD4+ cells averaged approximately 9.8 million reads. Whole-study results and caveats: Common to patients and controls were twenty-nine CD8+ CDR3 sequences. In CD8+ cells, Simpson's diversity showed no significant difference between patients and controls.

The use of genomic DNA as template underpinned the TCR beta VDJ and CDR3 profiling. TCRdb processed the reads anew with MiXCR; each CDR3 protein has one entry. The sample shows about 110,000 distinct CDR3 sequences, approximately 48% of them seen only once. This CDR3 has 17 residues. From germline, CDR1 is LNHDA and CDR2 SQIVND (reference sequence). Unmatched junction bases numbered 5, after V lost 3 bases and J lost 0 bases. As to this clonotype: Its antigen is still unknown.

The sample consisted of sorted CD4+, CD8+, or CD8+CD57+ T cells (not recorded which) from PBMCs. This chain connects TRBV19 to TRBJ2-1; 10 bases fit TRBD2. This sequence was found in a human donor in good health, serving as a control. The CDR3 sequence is CASSILGTSASYNEQFF. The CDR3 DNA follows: TGTGCCAGTAGTATTCTGGGGACTAGCGCCTCCTACAATGAGCAGTTCTTC.